Below are 25 T cell receptor beta chains sequenced from a single sample in a study of beta chain features in type 1 diabetes. The sequenced template was cDNA made from the entire isolated RNA. The data were produced by immunoSEQ multiplex PCR, yet TCRdb's version contains in-frame clones alone and is incomplete. Of about 410,000 clones listed, about 14% are singletons. The sequenced material came from naive CD4+ T cells from blood. The receptors originated from a young man in good health.

This clone showed up just a few times. This sequence joins TRBV25-1 and TRBJ2-1, with a possible D match to TRBD2 (5 bases). Between the trimmed V and J ends, which lost 10 bases and 2 bases, there was a span of 15 bases. CDR3 size: 14 residues. Germline assignment: CDR1 MGHDK and CDR2 SYGVNS. For the CDR3, the DNA is TGTGCCACCCTTCCACTAGGGACCTACAATGAGCAGTTCTTC. Its translation: CATLPLGTYNEQFF.

The rearrangement joins TRBV12-2 to TRBJ2-7; no check of the table's D call, TRBD1, against the DNA was made. TRBV12-2 constitutes a pseudogene. The CDR3 is made up of 17 amino acids. This CDR3 reads CASRFPRTDRCFYEQYV. The CDR3 DNA follows: TGTGCAAGTCGCTTCCCGCGAACGGACAGATGCTTCTACGAGCAGTACGTC.

Written as DNA, the CDR3 is TGTGCCAGCTCACCAGCAGGGGGAGGGATGGACGAGCAGTACGTC. Its protein is CASSPAGGGMDEQYV. This chain links TRBV18 with TRBJ2-7; D might be TRBD1 or TRBD2, each matching 7 bases. The CDR3 consists of 15 residues. Trimming removed 2 bases from V and 5 bases from J, with 16 bases in between. Looked up from germline, CDR1 is KGHSH and CDR2 is LQKENI.

The gene calls are TRBV9 and TRBJ2-1; 7 bases line up with TRBD1. The CDR3 covers 16 residues. The germline gives CDR1 SGDLS, CDR2 YYNGEE. Trimming removed 0 bases from V and 4 bases from J; junction bases left unmatched: 7. Written as DNA, the CDR3 is TGTGCCAGCAGCGTAGGCCCCGGGACAGCATACAATGAGCAGTTCTTC. It is translated as CASSVGPGTAYNEQFF.

This clone was seen only a few times. This chain connects TRBV14 to TRBJ2-5; D is ambiguous. This CDR3 has 12 amino acids. Germline CDR1 SGHDN, CDR2 FVKESK. The V gene lost 3 bases and the J gene lost 6 bases, with 8 bases spanning the gap. The CDR3 DNA follows: TGTGCCAGCAGCCAGGGCTACCAGACCCAGTACTTC. Protein: CASSQGYQTQYF.

A few counts support this clone. V gene TRBV7-9 combines with J gene TRBJ2-1; D is unresolved. CDR3 length: 13 amino acids. The V end lost 1 base, the J end lost 8 bases, and 9 bases lay between the germline ends. CDR1 and CDR2 (germline): SEHNR, FQNEAQ (reference sequence). The CDR3 reads CASSLEYYHEQFF. In DNA, the CDR3 is TGTGCCAGCAGCTTAGAGTACTATCATGAGCAGTTCTTC. Based on the CDR3 plus reference TRBV7-9 and TRBJ2-1, the full variable domain is DTGVSQNPRHKITKRGQNVTFRCDPISEHNRLYWYRQTLGQGPEFLTYFQNEAQLEKSRLLSDRFSAERPKGSFSTLEIQRTEQGDSAMYLCASSLEYYHEQFFGPGTRLTVL.

This clone was seen only a few times. The gene calls are TRBV5-8 and TRBJ2-2, with TRBD2 matching 11 bases. Germline V gives CDR1 SGHTS, CDR2 YDEGEE. The CDR3 totals 18 residues. With V trimmed by 4 bases and J by 3 bases, 11 bases remained unmatched. Here the CDR3 reads CASSPSPLAGGHTGELFF. The CDR3 DNA reads as TGTGCCAGCAGCCCCTCGCCCCTAGCGGGGGGACACACCGGGGAGCTGTTTTTT.

This clone came up many times. This chain links TRBV15 with TRBJ2-3; D unclear. This CDR3 has 14 residues. V lost 3 bases and J lost 0, with 7 bases in between. Germline V lookup: CDR1 LNHNV, CDR2 YYDKDF (reference sequence). CDR3 sequence (DNA): TGTGCCACCAGCAGCGGTTCTAGCACAGATACGCAGTATTTT. As protein: CATSSGSSTDTQYF.

V and J are TRBV5-1 and TRBJ2-7; D is uncertain. Trimming removed 1 base at V and 2 bases at J, with 10 bases between. CDR1 is SGHRS, CDR2 YFSETQ, per germline. There are 14 residues in the CDR3. CDR3 region: CASSLTDGAYEQYF. The CDR3 coding sequence is TGCGCCAGCAGCTTGACGGACGGAGCCTACGAGCAGTACTTC.

This clone was counted only a few times. The rearrangement links TRBV7-2 to TRBJ2-3, with 8 bases fitting TRBD2. CDR1 is SGHTA, CDR2 FQGNSA, per germline. V shed 4 bases, J shed 8 bases, and the junction held 8 bases outside the gene matches. There are 14 residues in the CDR3. CDR3 sequence (DNA): TGTGCCAGCAGCTCCGGGACTAGGTCGGGTACGCAGTATTTT. This translates into CASSSGTRSGTQYF.

This CDR3 reads CASSPPFGGETQYF. The DNA of the CDR3 is TGTGCCAGCAGCCCCCCGTTTGGGGGAGAGACCCAGTACTTC. The chain combines TRBV7-9 with TRBJ2-5; D may correspond to TRBD1 or TRBD2 (5 bases each). This CDR3 has 14 amino acids. From germline, CDR1 is SEHNR and CDR2 FQNEAQ (reference sequence). Trimming removed 5 bases at V and 4 bases at J, with 14 bases between.

CDR3 in DNA: TGTGCCAGCAGCGCCACCGGGACATCGCTAAGCACAGATACGCAGTATTTT. Protein: CASSATGTSLSTDTQYF. V gene TRBV9 combines with J gene TRBJ2-3, with D perhaps TRBD1 (6 bases). Germline V gives CDR1 SGDLS, CDR2 YYNGEE. The CDR3 spans 17 residues. V dropped 3 bases and J dropped 0 bases, with 17 bases sitting between them.

This clone was counted only a few times. The chain recombines TRBV5-1 with TRBJ2-1; no clear D. CDR1 SGHRS and CDR2 YFSETQ come from the germline V gene. The V and J ends lost 0 bases and 0 bases respectively, with 10 bases between them. The CDR3 extends over 16 amino acids. The CDR3 sequence: CASSLVSGLSYNEQFF. The CDR3 region has the DNA TGCGCCAGCAGCTTGGTCTCCGGGCTCTCCTACAATGAGCAGTTCTTC.

This clone was recorded a few times. The chain uses TRBV7-9 and TRBJ2-1; a possible D gene is TRBD2 (5 bases). Trimming pared 10 bases from V and 8 bases from J, leaving 12 bases between. The CDR3 is made up of 11 amino acids. Germline V gives CDR1 SEHNR, CDR2 FQNEAQ (reference sequence). Here the CDR3 reads CATTSFDEQFF. CDR3 nucleotide sequence: TGTGCCACCACTAGTTTCGATGAGCAGTTCTTC.

Remarks on this clone: The sample holds other DNA sequences that translate to the same CDR3. The chain joins TRBV13 to TRBJ2-5; 9 nucleotides line up with TRBD2. This CDR3 comprises 12 residues. With 5 bases clipped from V and 5 bases from J, the junction kept 0 bases outside the gene matches. Germline CDR1 and CDR2: PRHDT and FYEKMQ (reference sequence). CDR3 sequence: CASSLAGETQYF. DNA for the CDR3: TGTGCCAGCAGCCTAGCGGGGGAGACCCAGTACTTC.

The chain recombines TRBV29-1 with TRBJ2-5, with 10 bases matching TRBD1. Germline values: CDR1 SQVTM, CDR2 ANQGSEA. The J segment lost 3 bases and the V segment lost 7 bases, leaving 2 bases of the junction unmatched. The CDR3 extends over 12 amino acids. The CDR3 is CSAGTGEETQYF. Here the CDR3 DNA reads TGCAGCGCCGGGACAGGGGAAGAGACCCAGTACTTC.

This clone has more than one count but fewer than ten. V usage is TRBV25-1 and J usage is TRBJ2-1, with 7 bases matching TRBD1. This CDR3 has 15 residues. J was trimmed by 5 bases and V by 3 bases; bases with no gene match: 7. Looked up from germline, CDR1 is MGHDK and CDR2 is SYGVNS. Here the CDR3 DNA reads TGTGCCAGCAGTGACCCGGGACAGATCAACAATGAGCAGTTCTTC. It encodes CASSDPGQINNEQFF.

This chain connects TRBV6-1 to TRBJ1-1; no clear D. Germline lookup yields CDR1 MNHNS and CDR2 SASEGT. Trimming took off 0 bases at V and 8 bases at J, with 10 bases between the two ends. The CDR3 spans 13 residues. CDR3 in amino acids: CASSEAVGREAFF. The CDR3 nucleotides are TGTGCCAGCAGTGAAGCGGTCGGCAGGGAAGCTTTCTTT.

This clone was counted at least ten times. The same CDR3 can be traced to other DNA sequences in this sample. This sequence joins TRBV13 and TRBJ2-1; D remains ambiguous. Trimming stripped 8 bases from V and 1 base from J, with 3 bases between. Germline lookup yields CDR1 PRHDT and CDR2 FYEKMQ (reference sequence). The CDR3 consists of 11 residues. The CDR3, as DNA: TGTGCCAGCTCTTCCTACAATGAGCAGTTCTTC. This sequence encodes CASSSYNEQFF.

This clone was found a few times. Other DNA sequences of this sample code for an identical CDR3. The chain links TRBV10-1 to TRBJ1-1, with D possibly TRBD1 on 6 matching bases. Trimming pared 6 bases from V and 1 base from J, leaving 9 bases between. The germline gives CDR1 WNHNN, CDR2 SYGVQD (reference sequence). There are 13 residues in the CDR3. This CDR3 reads CASSTDRNTEAFF. In nucleotides, the CDR3 is TGCGCCAGCAGCACGGACAGGAACACTGAAGCTTTCTTT.

This clone was seen a few times. The CDR3, as DNA: TGTGCCAGTACTATCCCGCAGAAGAACACCGGGGAGCTGTTTTTT. It translates to CASTIPQKNTGELFF. The rearrangement links TRBV19 to TRBJ2-2; D gene unclear. The V end was cut by 7 bases, the J end by 1 base, with 13 bases between. The length of the CDR3 is 15 residues. CDR1 is LNHDA, CDR2 SQIVND, per germline (reference sequence).

The gene calls are TRBV18 and TRBJ1-1; weak D call: TRBD1 (5 bases). Germline lookup yields CDR1 KGHSH and CDR2 LQKENI. This CDR3 spans 15 amino acids. The ends were cut back, 3 bases at V and 0 bases at J, with 11 bases in the middle. The CDR3 DNA reads as TGTGCCAGCTCACCCAGGGAGGGGATGAACACTGAAGCTTTCTTT. Translation gives CASSPREGMNTEAFF.

A few counts support this clone. The V and J genes are TRBV30 and TRBJ1-2; D possibly corresponds to TRBD1 (6 bases). The length of the CDR3 is 11 residues. CDR1 and CDR2 from the germline V gene are GTSNPN and SVGIG (reference sequence). The CDR3 bases are TGTGCGGTCGAACAGGGCGGAGGCTACACCTTC. Its protein product is CAVEQGGGYTF.

This clone was seen a handful of times. V and J are TRBV7-2 and TRBJ2-3; D is unclear. CDR3 size: 16 residues. Trimming took off 5 bases at V and 2 bases at J, with 17 bases between the two ends. The V gene's germline CDR1 is SGHTA and CDR2 FQGNSA. The CDR3 spells CASSQNGLGYTDTQYF. The CDR3 nucleotides are TGTGCCAGCAGCCAAAATGGGCTGGGATACACAGATACGCAGTATTTT.

The rearrangement joins TRBV29-1 to TRBJ1-5; 9 nucleotides line up with TRBD1. Per the germline V gene, CDR1 is SQVTM and CDR2 is ANQGSEA. The V gene end was trimmed by 4 bases and the J gene end by 4 bases; junction bases not matched to a gene: 2. The CDR3 length is 13 residues. The CDR3, as DNA: TGCAGCGTTGGACAGGGGGTAAATCAGCCCCAGCATTTT. It encodes CSVGQGVNQPQHF. Filled out from reference TRBV29-1 and TRBJ1-5, the complete variable domain reads SAVISQKPSRDICQRGTSLTIQCQVDSQVTMMFWYRQQPGQSLTLIATANQGSEATYESGFVIDKFPISRPNLTFSTLTVSNMSPEDSSIYLCSVGQGVNQPQHFGDGTRLSIL.